Presented here are 30 T cell receptor beta chains from one specimen sequenced in a study of shared clonotypes between healthy human individuals. The repertoire was sequenced with immunoSEQ multiplex PCR; TCRdb's copy has only in-frame clones and lacks some. The table records some 500,000 clones, around 80% of them present only once. The sample was PBMCs. The receptors derive from a woman aged 35 to 49 in good health. Some clones in this sample may be carry-over from other donors' samples.

This sequence joins TRBV2 and TRBJ2-3; D unclear. Germline CDR1 SNHLY, CDR2 FYNNEI. V lost 8 bases, J lost 3 bases, and 3 bases lay in between. This CDR3 has 10 residues. The chain's CDR3 is CASRTDTQYF. The CDR3 DNA is TGTGCCAGCCGGACAGATACGCAGTATTTT.

This clone was seen just once. This chain connects TRBV28 to TRBJ1-3; TRBD1 might be the D (6 bases). The CDR3 has 14 residues. Germline loops: CDR1 MDHEN, CDR2 SYDVKM. V was pared by 3 bases and J by 4 bases, with 10 bases between. The CDR3 is CASSLGALGNTIYF. CDR3 in DNA: TGTGCCAGCAGTTTGGGGGCTCTCGGAAACACCATATATTTT.

The chain links TRBV29-1 to TRBJ1-1, with unresolved D. This CDR3 region has 9 residues. Trimming cost V 3 bases and J 4 bases, with 0 bases left between them. From germline, CDR1 is SQVTM and CDR2 ANQGSEA. The CDR3 nucleotides read TGCAGCGTTGACACTGAAGCTTTCTTT. Translating it yields CSVDTEAFF.

A word on this clone: The sample contains more than one DNA sequence encoding this CDR3. V usage is TRBV18 and J usage is TRBJ1-2, with a weak D call TRBD1 (6 bases). Per the germline V gene, CDR1 is KGHSH and CDR2 is LQKENI. The CDR3 runs 14 residues. The V end was cut by 1 base, the J end by 1 base, with 7 bases between. DNA of the CDR3: TGTGCCAGCTCACCACGGACAGATAACTATGGCTACACCTTC. The encoded protein is CASSPRTDNYGYTF.

The chain joins TRBV7-3 to TRBJ2-1; TRBD2 matches at 12 bases. The CDR3 runs 17 residues. V gave up 2 bases and J gave up 8 bases; unmatched junction bases: 10. CDR1 and CDR2 (germline): SGHTA, FQGTGA. CDR3 sequence (DNA): TGTGCCAGCAGCTTAGGCACGGGACTAGCGGGTAATTATGAGCAGTTCTTC. It yields the protein CASSLGTGLAGNYEQFF.

The V gene is TRBV27, the J gene TRBJ2-3; D unclear. The CDR3 contains 15 residues. Germline V CDR1 and CDR2: MNHEY, SMNVEV (reference sequence). Trimming left V 0 bases short and J 2 bases short, with 9 bases between. CDR3 coding DNA: TGTGCCAGCAGTTTATCCGGCGGCGACACAGATACGCAGTATTTT. Translation: CASSLSGGDTDTQYF.

The V and J genes are TRBV19 and TRBJ1-4, with D perhaps TRBD1 (6 bases). CDR3 length: 15 residues. CDR1 LNHDA and CDR2 SQIVND come from the germline V gene (reference sequence). The V and J ends lost 8 bases and 2 bases respectively, with 15 bases between them. The CDR3 DNA sequence: TGTGCCAGTCTCAACCGAGGGGGGACTAATGAAAAACTGTTTTTT. Translating gives CASLNRGGTNEKLFF.

The rearrangement joins TRBV28 to TRBJ2-7; tentative D call: TRBD2 (5 bases). Germline V gives CDR1 MDHEN, CDR2 SYDVKM. The CDR3 extends over 15 amino acids. V gave up 5 bases and J gave up 3 bases, with 17 bases separating them. The CDR3: CASSGDPGIIYEQYF. The CDR3 region has the DNA TGTGCCAGCAGTGGAGACCCGGGAATCATCTACGAGCAGTACTTC.

The CDR3 nucleotides read TGCGCCAGCAGAGCAGACAGGGAGAAACTGTTTTTT. This gives the protein CASRADREKLFF. The chain combines TRBV5-1 with TRBJ1-4, with 7 bases lining up with TRBD1. From germline, CDR1 is SGHRS and CDR2 YFSETQ. This CDR3 has 12 amino acids. V dropped 5 bases and J dropped 11; count of bases not matched to a gene: 6. The complete variable domain, with remaining parts taken from reference TRBV5-1 and TRBJ1-4, reads KAGVTQTPRYLIKTRGQQVTLSCSPISGHRSVSWYQQTPGQGLQFLFEYFSETQRNKGNFPGRFSGRQFSNSRSEMNVSTLELGDSALYLCASRADREKLFFGSGTQLSVL.

The chain employs TRBV7-9 and TRBJ2-1; D unclear. Germline V lookup: CDR1 SEHNR, CDR2 FQNEAQ (reference sequence). CDR3 length equals 14 residues. Deletions cut 1 base from V and 5 bases from J, with 9 bases between. CDR3 protein: CASSLVLSHNEQFF. Written as DNA, the CDR3 is TGTGCCAGCAGCTTAGTACTGAGTCACAATGAGCAGTTCTTC. The full variable domain, its missing parts supplied by reference TRBV7-9 and TRBJ2-1, is DTGVSQNPRHKITKRGQNVTFRCDPISEHNRLYWYRQTLGQGPEFLTYFQNEAQLEKSRLLSDRFSAERPKGSFSTLEIQRTEQGDSAMYLCASSLVLSHNEQFFGPGTRLTVL.

This chain connects TRBV18 to TRBJ2-1; a possible D gene is TRBD2 (6 bases). Trimming removed 3 bases from V and 5 bases from J, with 14 bases in between. CDR3 size: 15 residues. Germline-derived CDR1 and CDR2 are KGHSH and LQKENI. The CDR3 spells CASSPVIAVDNEQFF. The CDR3 nucleotides are TGTGCCAGCTCACCTGTAATAGCGGTAGACAATGAGCAGTTCTTC.

To note about this clone: Mismatch with germline at one junction end may stem from a read error. The gene calls are TRBV7-7 and TRBJ2-1; 7 nucleotides agree with TRBD2. Germline CDR1 and CDR2: SSHAT and FNYEAQ (reference sequence). The CDR3 is 13 residues long. The CDR3 here is CASSRDYYNEQFF. CDR3 sequence (DNA): TGTGCTAGCAGCCGGGACTACTACAATGAGCAGTTCTTC.

The J gene is TRBJ2-7, the V gene TRBV27; D possibly corresponds to TRBD2 (6 bases). Trimming cost V 0 bases and J 2 bases, with 20 bases left between them. This CDR3 region has 18 residues. CDR1 MNHEY and CDR2 SMNVEV come from the germline V gene (reference sequence). The CDR3 DNA reads TGTGCCAGCAGTTTATCATCTAGATCGGGAGACGGCACCTACGAGCAGTACTTC. It is translated as CASSLSSRSGDGTYEQYF.

This sequence joins TRBV10-3 and TRBJ2-5; D remains ambiguous. The assigned J gene may be wrong: the sequence end matches TRBJ2-7 better. The CDR3 loop spans 15 amino acids. The germline V gene encodes CDR1 ENHRY and CDR2 SYGVKD. The chain's CDR3 is CAISESTAVTYEQYF. CDR3 DNA sequence: TGTGCCATCAGTGAGTCGACGGCGGTAACCTACGAGCAGTACTTC.

The chain employs TRBV30 and TRBJ2-3; the D is unclear. With 1 base removed from V and 3 bases from J, the gap between germline ends came to 14 bases. The CDR3 is 15 amino acids. CDR1 and CDR2 from the germline V gene are GTSNPN and SVGIG (reference sequence). Here the CDR3 reads CAWSAFRYKTDTQYF. The CDR3 DNA is TGTGCCTGGAGTGCCTTCCGGTATAAAACAGATACGCAGTATTTT.

The CDR3 coding sequence is TGTGCCAGCAGTGAACGGGTGGGAAGGGGAGAGACCCAGTACTTC. Translating it yields CASSERVGRGETQYF. This chain uses TRBV2 with TRBJ2-5; weak D call: TRBD1 (5 bases). The V gene lost 2 bases and the J gene lost 4 bases, with 14 bases spanning the gap. The CDR3 runs to 15 residues. Germline V gene data show CDR1 as SNHLY and CDR2 as FYNNEI. The whole variable domain, filled in from reference TRBV2 and TRBJ2-5, reads EPEVTQTPSHQVTQMGQEVILRCVPISNHLYFYWYRQILGQKVEFLVSFYNNEISEKSEIFDDQFSVERPDGSNFTLKIRSTKLEDSAMYFCASSERVGRGETQYFGPGTRLLVL.

This clone occurred once. V and J are TRBV28 and TRBJ1-1, with no clear D. This CDR3 comprises 12 residues. The ends were cut back, 8 bases at V and 1 base at J, with 8 bases in the middle. Germline loops: CDR1 MDHEN, CDR2 SYDVKM. CDR3 DNA: TGTGCCAGCCGAGTCCAGAACACTGAAGCTTTCTTT. Encoded protein: CASRVQNTEAFF.

This clone was counted at least ten times. The chain has TRBV2 and TRBJ2-5; TRBD2 matches 10 bases. CDR3 length: 16 amino acids. CDR1 and CDR2 (germline): SNHLY, FYNNEI. V dropped 4 bases and J dropped 5; count of bases not matched to a gene: 10. In nucleotides, the CDR3 is TGTGCCAGCAGTGTAGCTAGCGGGAGTTTCGGGGAGACCCAGTACTTC. This sequence encodes CASSVASGSFGETQYF.

This chain connects TRBV5-4 to TRBJ2-3, with D maybe TRBD1 (5 bases). The V end was cut by 0 bases, the J end by 2 bases, with 7 bases between. Germline values: CDR1 SGHNT, CDR2 YYREEE (reference sequence). This CDR3 has 14 residues. The CDR3 DNA follows: TGTGCCAGCAGCTTGGGACAGCACACAGATACGCAGTATTTT. This sequence encodes CASSLGQHTDTQYF.

CDR3 sequence: CAIATTGATEAFF. In nucleotides, the CDR3 is TGTGCCATCGCCACGACAGGGGCCACTGAAGCTTTCTTT. This chain uses TRBV10-3 with TRBJ1-1, with 8 nucleotides matching TRBD1. Germline-derived CDR1 and CDR2 are ENHRY and SYGVKD. V trimming: 8 bases; J trimming: 4 bases; junction bases outside the gene matches: 6. The CDR3 runs 13 residues.

Worth noting for this clone: Other nucleotide sequences in the sample specify the same CDR3. V usage is TRBV9 and J usage is TRBJ1-3; the D is unclear. Trimming cost V 0 bases and J 0 bases, with 4 bases left between them. This CDR3 spans 14 amino acids. CDR1 and CDR2 (germline): SGDLS, YYNGEE. CDR3 amino acids: CASSVGTSGNTIYF. CDR3 sequence (DNA): TGTGCCAGCAGCGTAGGTACCTCTGGAAACACCATATATTTT.

The V gene is TRBV2, the J gene TRBJ2-3; 12 nucleotides line up with TRBD1. The germline V gene has CDR1 SNHLY and CDR2 FYNNEI. V was clipped by 5 bases and J by 5 bases; unmatched bases: 5. The CDR3 totals 15 residues. CDR3 residues: CASSPGQGALDTQYF. The CDR3 DNA is TGTGCCAGCAGTCCGGGACAGGGGGCTCTAGATACGCAGTATTTT.

V and J are TRBV6-6 and TRBJ1-5; D not certain. Between the trimmed V and J ends, which lost 7 bases and 5 bases, there was a span of 15 bases. Germline V gene lookup returns CDR1 MNHNY and CDR2 SVGAGI (reference sequence). This CDR3 comprises 14 residues. CDR3 amino acids: CASTIYDGYQPQHF. CDR3 DNA sequence: TGTGCCAGCACTATATACGACGGTTATCAGCCCCAGCATTTT.

The chain carries TRBV7-9 and TRBJ2-1, with TRBD2 matching 11 bases. After removal of 2 bases from V and 9 bases from J, the junction contained 12 bases not matched to a gene. The CDR3 runs to 17 residues. The germline gives CDR1 SEHNR, CDR2 FQNEAQ (reference sequence). CDR3 DNA sequence: TGTGCCAGCAGCTTACAGCTTCGAACTAGCGGGAGACCTGAGCAGTTCTTC. Protein: CASSLQLRTSGRPEQFF.

This clone was observed a handful of times. V usage is TRBV5-1 and J usage is TRBJ2-1, with TRBD2 identical over 12 bases. Unmatched junction bases numbered 5, after V lost 1 base and J lost 6 bases. CDR3 length: 16 residues. The germline gives CDR1 SGHRS, CDR2 YFSETQ. The CDR3 bases are TGCGCCAGCAGCTTGACTAGCGGGAGGTTCGGCAATGAGCAGTTCTTC. This sequence encodes CASSLTSGRFGNEQFF.

The DNA for the CDR3 is TGCGCCAGCACGGGACAGGGGGGTACCTACGAGCAGTACTTC. It is translated as CASTGQGGTYEQYF. The chain has TRBV10-2 and TRBJ2-7; TRBD1 aligns across 11 bases. The V gene's germline CDR1 is WSHSY and CDR2 SAAADI. CDR3 size: 14 residues. The ends lost 7 bases at V and 2 bases at J; junction bases unmatched: 4.

V usage is TRBV7-2 and J usage is TRBJ2-7; D may be TRBD1 (6 bases). This CDR3 region has 13 residues. With 3 bases removed from V and 2 bases from J, the gap between germline ends came to 8 bases. From germline, CDR1 is SGHTA and CDR2 FQGNSA. The CDR3 nucleotides are TGTGCCAGCAGCTTTGCAGGGGCCTACGAGCAGTACTTC. This translates into CASSFAGAYEQYF.

The rearrangement joins TRBV5-1 to TRBJ2-7; 9 bases map to TRBD1. CDR1 is SGHRS, CDR2 YFSETQ, per germline. Unmatched junction bases numbered 8, after V lost 0 bases and J lost 4 bases. The CDR3 covers 16 residues. CDR3 loop: CASSLDPVGQGYEQYF. The CDR3 nucleotides are TGCGCCAGCAGCTTGGACCCCGTCGGACAGGGGTACGAGCAGTACTTC.

This clone was seen more than once but under ten times. The V gene is TRBV27, the J gene TRBJ1-4, with no clear D. This CDR3 is 15 amino acids long. The ends were cut back, 6 bases at V and 5 bases at J, with 16 bases in the middle. The V gene's germline CDR1 is MNHEY and CDR2 SMNVEV (reference sequence). For the CDR3, the DNA is TGTGCCAGCAGCTCCGAGCCCAGAAAAAATGAAAAACTGTTTTTT. Protein: CASSSEPRKNEKLFF.

This rearrangement joins TRBV28 to TRBJ2-1; D possibly corresponds to TRBD2 (5 bases). CDR1 is MDHEN, CDR2 SYDVKM, per germline. Trimming left V 5 bases short and J 3 bases short, with 14 bases between. The CDR3 sequence is 15 residues long. DNA of the CDR3: TGTGCCAGCAGTCCCCGAAACGGGATCTACAATGAGCAGTTCTTC. It is translated as CASSPRNGIYNEQFF.